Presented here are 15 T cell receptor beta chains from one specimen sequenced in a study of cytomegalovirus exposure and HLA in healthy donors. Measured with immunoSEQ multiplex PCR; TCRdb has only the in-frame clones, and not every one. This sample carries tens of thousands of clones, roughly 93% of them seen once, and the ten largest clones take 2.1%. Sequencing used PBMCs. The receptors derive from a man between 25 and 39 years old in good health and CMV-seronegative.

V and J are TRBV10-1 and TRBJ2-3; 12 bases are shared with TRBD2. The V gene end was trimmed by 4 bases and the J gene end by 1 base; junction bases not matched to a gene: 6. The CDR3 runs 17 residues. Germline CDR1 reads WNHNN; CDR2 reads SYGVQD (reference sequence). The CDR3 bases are TGCGCCAGCAGTGTGGCTAGCGGGGGGGCCGGCACAGATACGCAGTATTTT. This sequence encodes CASSVASGGAGTDTQYF.

Here the CDR3 reads CASTIVEIEQFF. The CDR3 nucleotides read TGTGCCAGCACTATAGTTGAAATTGAGCAGTTCTTC. J is TRBJ2-1 and V is TRBV7-9; D is unresolved. The V and J ends lost 7 bases and 9 bases respectively, with 13 bases between them. The CDR3 contains 12 residues. Germline CDR1 SEHNR, CDR2 FQNEAQ (reference sequence).

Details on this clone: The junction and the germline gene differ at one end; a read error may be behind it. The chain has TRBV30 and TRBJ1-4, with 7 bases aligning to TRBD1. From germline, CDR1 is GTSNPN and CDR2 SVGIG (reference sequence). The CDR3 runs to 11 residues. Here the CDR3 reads CGQEHNEKLFF. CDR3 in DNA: TGCGGACAGGAACATAATGAAAAACTGTTTTTT.

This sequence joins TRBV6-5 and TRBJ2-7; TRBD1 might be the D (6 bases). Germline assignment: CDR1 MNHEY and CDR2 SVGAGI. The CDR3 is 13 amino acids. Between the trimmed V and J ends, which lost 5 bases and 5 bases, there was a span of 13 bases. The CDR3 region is CASSKADSNEQYF. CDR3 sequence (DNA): TGTGCCAGCAGTAAAGCGGACAGTAACGAGCAGTACTTC.

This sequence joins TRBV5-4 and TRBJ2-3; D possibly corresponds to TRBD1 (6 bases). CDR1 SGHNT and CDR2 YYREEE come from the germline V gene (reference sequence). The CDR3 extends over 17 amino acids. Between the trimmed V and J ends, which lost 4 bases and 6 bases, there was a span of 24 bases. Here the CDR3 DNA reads TGTGCCAGCAGCCCTGGTGGGGACATCCTCCTCGGGGATACGCAGTATTTT. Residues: CASSPGGDILLGDTQYF.

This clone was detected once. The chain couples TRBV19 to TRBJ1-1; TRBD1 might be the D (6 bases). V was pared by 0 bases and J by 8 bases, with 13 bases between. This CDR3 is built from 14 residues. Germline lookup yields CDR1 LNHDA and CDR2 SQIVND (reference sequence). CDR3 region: CASSIDVTGQEAFF. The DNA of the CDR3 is TGTGCCAGTAGTATAGATGTAACAGGACAGGAAGCTTTCTTT.

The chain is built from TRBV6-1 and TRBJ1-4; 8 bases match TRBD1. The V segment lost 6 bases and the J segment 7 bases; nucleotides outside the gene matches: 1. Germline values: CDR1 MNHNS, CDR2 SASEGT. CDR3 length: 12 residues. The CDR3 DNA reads TGTGCCAGCAGACAGGGGGGTGAAAAACTGTTTTTT. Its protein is CASRQGGEKLFF.

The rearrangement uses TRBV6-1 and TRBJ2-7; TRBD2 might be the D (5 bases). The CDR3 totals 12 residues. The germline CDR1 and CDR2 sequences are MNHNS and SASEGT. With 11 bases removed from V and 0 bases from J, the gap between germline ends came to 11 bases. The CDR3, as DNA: TGTGCCGGCGGGTACAGCTCCTACGAGCAGTACTTC. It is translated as CAGGYSSYEQYF.

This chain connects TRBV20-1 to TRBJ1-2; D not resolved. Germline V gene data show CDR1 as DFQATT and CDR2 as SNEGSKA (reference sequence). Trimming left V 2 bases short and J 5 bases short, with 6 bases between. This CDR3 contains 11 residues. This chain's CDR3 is CSARSGYGYTF. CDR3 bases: TGCAGTGCTAGATCAGGTTATGGCTACACCTTC.

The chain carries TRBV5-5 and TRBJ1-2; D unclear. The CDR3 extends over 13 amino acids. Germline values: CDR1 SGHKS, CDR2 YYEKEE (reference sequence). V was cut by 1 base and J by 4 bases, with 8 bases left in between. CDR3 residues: CASSLLTPYGYTF. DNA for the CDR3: TGTGCCAGCAGCTTGCTGACTCCCTATGGCTACACCTTC. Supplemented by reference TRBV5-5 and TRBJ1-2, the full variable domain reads DAGVTQSPTHLIKTRGQQVTLRCSPISGHKSVSWYQQVLGQGPQFIFQYYEKEERGRGNFPDRFSARQFPNYSSELNVNALLLGDSALYLCASSLLTPYGYTFGSGTRLTVV.

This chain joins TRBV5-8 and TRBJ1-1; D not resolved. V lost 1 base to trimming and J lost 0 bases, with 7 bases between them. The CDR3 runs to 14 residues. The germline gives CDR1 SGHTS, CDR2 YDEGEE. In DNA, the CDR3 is TGTGCCAGCAGCTTGCTTGGCATGAACACTGAAGCTTTCTTT. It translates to CASSLLGMNTEAFF.

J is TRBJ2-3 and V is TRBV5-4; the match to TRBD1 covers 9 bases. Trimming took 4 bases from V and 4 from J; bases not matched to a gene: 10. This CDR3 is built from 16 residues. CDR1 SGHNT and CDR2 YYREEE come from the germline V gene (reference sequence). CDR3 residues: CASSQGITGGPDTQYF. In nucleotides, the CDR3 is TGTGCCAGCAGCCAAGGCATCACAGGGGGCCCAGATACGCAGTATTTT.

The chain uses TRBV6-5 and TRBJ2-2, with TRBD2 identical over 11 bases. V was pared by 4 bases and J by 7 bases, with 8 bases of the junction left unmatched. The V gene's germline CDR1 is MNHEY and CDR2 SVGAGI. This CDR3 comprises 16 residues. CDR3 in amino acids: CASSSTSGTVIGELFF. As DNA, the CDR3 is TGTGCCAGCAGTTCGACTAGCGGGACGGTCATCGGGGAGCTGTTTTTT.

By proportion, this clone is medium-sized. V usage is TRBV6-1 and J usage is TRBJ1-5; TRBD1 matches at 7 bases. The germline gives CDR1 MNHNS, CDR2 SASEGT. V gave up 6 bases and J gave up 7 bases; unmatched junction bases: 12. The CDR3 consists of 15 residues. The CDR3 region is CASSDGQASSQPQHF. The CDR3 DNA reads TGTGCCAGCAGCGATGGACAGGCCTCGTCCCAGCCCCAGCATTTT.

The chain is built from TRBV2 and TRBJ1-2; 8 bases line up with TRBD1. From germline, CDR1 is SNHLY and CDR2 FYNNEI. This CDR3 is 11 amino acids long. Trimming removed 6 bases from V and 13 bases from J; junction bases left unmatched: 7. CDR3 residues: CASSPDRAGTF. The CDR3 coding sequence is TGTGCCAGCAGCCCGGACAGGGCAGGCACCTTC.